These 10 T cell receptor beta chains were sequenced from one sample in a study of control samples from healthy donors and cancer patients. The protocol was immunoSEQ multiplex PCR, while the TCRdb copy is restricted to in-frame clones and leaves out a portion. There are about 89,000 clones in the sample; more than 75% occur only once, and around 21% lies in the top ten. The specimen sequenced was blood. These receptors were collected from a man under 40 in good health.

This chain joins TRBV15 and TRBJ1-2; D perhaps matches TRBD1 (6 bases). Per germline, CDR1 LNHNV and CDR2 YYDKDF (reference sequence). V gave up 6 bases and J gave up 2 bases, with 13 bases separating them. The CDR3 has 14 residues. The CDR3 DNA sequence: TGTGCCACCAGGGTCCTCGACAGGAACTATGGCTACACCTTC. Translated, it gives CATRVLDRNYGYTF.

This clone appeared a few times. The chain is built from TRBV6-6 and TRBJ2-5, with D maybe TRBD1 (8 bases). This CDR3 region has 14 residues. V dropped 10 bases and J dropped 4 bases, with 19 bases sitting between them. Germline CDR1 is MNHNY and CDR2 is SVGAGI (reference sequence). CDR3 in amino acids: CAIQQGGAGETQYF. The CDR3 DNA reads TGTGCCATACAACAGGGGGGGGCCGGAGAGACCCAGTACTTC.

The chain has TRBV19 and TRBJ2-1; TRBD1 agrees at 7 bases. The CDR3 has 11 amino acids. Germline CDR1 reads LNHDA; CDR2 reads SQIVND (reference sequence). The CDR3 sequence: CTGTDYNEQFF. CDR3 nucleotides: TGTACCGGGACAGACTACAATGAGCAGTTCTTC.

The chain recombines TRBV28 with TRBJ1-3; D is ambiguous. V lost 6 bases to trimming and J lost 4 bases, with 4 bases between them. The length of the CDR3 is 11 residues. Looked up from germline, CDR1 is MDHEN and CDR2 is SYDVKM. The CDR3 is CASSEGNTIYF. Written as DNA, the CDR3 is TGTGCCAGCAGCGAAGGAAACACCATATATTTT.

The chain joins TRBV30 to TRBJ1-1; D unresolved. In germline, CDR1 is GTSNPN, CDR2 SVGIG (reference sequence). The CDR3 is 11 residues long. V lost 3 bases to trimming and J lost 8 bases, with 10 bases between them. The CDR3 DNA is TGTGCCTGGAGGGACCACCCGGAAGCTTTCTTT. Translated, it gives CAWRDHPEAFF.

There are a few counts of this clone. This chain links TRBV7-9 with TRBJ2-5, with 9 positions matching TRBD2. There are 14 residues in the CDR3. The germline V gene encodes CDR1 SEHNR and CDR2 FQNEAQ (reference sequence). The trim removed 3 bases at V and 3 bases at J, leaving 2 bases unmatched. The CDR3 bases are TGTGCCAGCAGCTTTCTAGCGGGGAAAGAGACCCAGTACTTC. Encoded protein: CASSFLAGKETQYF.

The V call is TRBV9, the J call TRBJ2-5; D is possibly TRBD1 or TRBD2 (7 bases each). The CDR3 is made up of 16 amino acids. Trimming left V 0 bases short and J 2 bases short, with 14 bases between. The germline V gene has CDR1 SGDLS and CDR2 YYNGEE. In nucleotides, the CDR3 is TGTGCCAGCAGCGTAGGGGGAGGGGGCGCACAAGAGACCCAGTACTTC. This sequence encodes CASSVGGGGAQETQYF.

As concerns this clone: Sequence at one end of the junction differs from germline and may be a read error. V gene TRBV19 combines with J gene TRBJ2-5; D remains ambiguous. This CDR3 comprises 12 residues. Germline CDR1 and CDR2: LNHDA and SQIVND (reference sequence). This CDR3 reads CASSVDRETQYF. The CDR3 nucleotides read TGTGCCAGTAGTGTAGATAGGGAGACCCAGTACTTC.

This clone appeared a few times. CDR3 DNA sequence: TGCGCCAGCAGCTCAAATACAGGGTTCGCAGAGACCCAGTACTTC. Residues: CASSSNTGFAETQYF. The rearrangement joins TRBV5-1 to TRBJ2-5; perhaps TRBD1 as D (6 bases). Germline V gene sequence: CDR1 SGHRS, CDR2 YFSETQ. CDR3 length: 15 amino acids. V lost 3 bases to trimming and J lost 4 bases, with 16 bases between them.

The chain joins TRBV4-1 to TRBJ1-6; perhaps TRBD1 as D (5 bases). Germline-derived CDR1 and CDR2 are MGHRA and YSYEKL. The CDR3 is 21 residues long. V was trimmed by 1 base and J by 0 bases, leaving 22 bases between them. CDR3 residues: CASSQVPRLGQGSSYNSPLHF. The CDR3, as DNA: TGCGCCAGCAGCCAAGTGCCTCGTCTAGGGCAGGGAAGCTCCTATAATTCACCCCTCCACTTT.